The T cell receptor (beta chain) described here comes from a study of T cells in Graves' hyperthyroidism and ophthalmopathy. Overall study results and limits: Ophthalmopathy prediction by the model preceded onset by a median about 6 months. Appearing also in blood were most of the thyroid clonotypes expanded above 0.001.

This clonotype was counted many times. Its antigen remains unidentified. Investigators excluded patients with uncontrolled infection, other autoimmune disease, pregnancy or lactation. Used for diagnoses were clinical symptoms, serum thyroxine and TRAb, thyroid ultrasound and orbital computed tomography. V lost 3 bases and J 0 bases, leaving 12 bases between the germline ends. This CDR3 region has 15 residues. CDR1 and CDR2 from the germline V gene are SGDLS and YYNGEE. Amplified regions were TCR beta CDR3 sequences from RNA transcripts. The HTBI primer set drove a first-round RT-PCR of the TCR CDR3. TCRdb itself ran the multiplex PCR reads through MiXCR, one entry per CDR3 protein. This table holds more than 450,000 distinct CDR3 sequences, 20% found once.

What was sequenced was blood. The TCR comes from a man between 35 and 55 years old with Graves' ophthalmopathy. The chain has TRBV9 and TRBJ1-2, with D possibly TRBD1 on 5 matching bases. In nucleotides, the CDR3 is TGTGCCAGCAGCGACCCGGGGGGGGCTAACTATGGCTACACCTTC. Encoded protein: CASSDPGGANYGYTF.